These T cell receptor beta chains were read from a single sample in a study of T cell responses to AZD1222 COVID-19 vaccine. Here immunoSEQ multiplex PCR was the method, and the copy in TCRdb shows in-frame clones only, minus some. The table shows 130,000 or so clones, with about 90% occurring only once. The starting material was peripheral blood, obtained on day 0 of AZD1222 vaccination. The receptors derive from an adult in good health. The conserved cysteine and the conserved F or W are not part of the CDR3 here. Fields, in order: J gene, V gene, D gene, CDR3 protein. A D gene is named only where the DNA matches it firmly.

>TRBJ2-2|TRBV27|NA
ASRPPTNTGELF
>TRBJ1-3|TRBV30|NA
AWSVSFPGSGDTIY
>TRBJ1-6|TRBV18|NA
ASSPVKQGTISPLH
>TRBJ1-5|TRBV2|NA
ASSESVRAGRQPQH
>TRBJ2-2|TRBV28|NA
ASSSSLATGELF
>TRBJ1-1|TRBV18|NA
ASSHDRNTEAF
>TRBJ1-2|TRBV7-9|TRBD1
ASSPMDRVNYGYT
>TRBJ1-2|TRBV18|NA
ASSRPPQQHRGDGYT
>TRBJ1-5|TRBV10-3|NA
AISEGVQPQH
>TRBJ2-6|TRBV30|NA
AGAEAGANVLT
>TRBJ2-7|TRBV19|NA
ASSLTTGSGDEQY
>TRBJ2-7|TRBV29-1|NA
SVGPRGEQY
>TRBJ2-7|TRBV18|NA
ASSPMDLDFYEQY
>TRBJ1-3|TRBV5-1|NA
ASSLNSWSSGNTIY
>TRBJ1-3|TRBV19|NA
ASSMYPDRAGNTIY
>TRBJ1-3|TRBV29-1|NA
SVEGWGGDSGNTIY
>TRBJ1-5|TRBV27|TRBD1
ASSLVSGRGRVQPQH
>TRBJ1-4|TRBV11-2|NA
ASSQTEATNEKLF
>TRBJ1-5|TRBV5-1|NA
ASSLGHHSNQPQH
>TRBJ1-2|TRBV5-1|NA
ASSPGRGANYGYT
>TRBJ2-3|TRBV5-4|TRBD1
ATETGGFSSLITDTQY
>TRBJ2-1|TRBV18|TRBD1
ASTDRTPGTGVNEQF
>TRBJ2-2|TRBV5-1|NA
ASSSGTPTGELF
>TRBJ2-1|TRBV5-4|NA
ASSRGSGNGQTNEQF
>TRBJ1-5|TRBV29-1|NA
SVGGSNQPQH
>TRBJ2-7|TRBV6-1|TRBD2
ASSEPSSGRSGYEQY
>TRBJ2-1|TRBV7-9|NA
ASSSLLYNEQF
>TRBJ1-5|TRBV30|TRBD1
AWSDPLGQGQEPQH
>TRBJ2-2|TRBV7-9|NA
ASSFNTGELF
>TRBJ1-6|TRBV5-1|NA
ASRLGSTNSPLH
>TRBJ1-3|TRBV7-8|TRBD1
ASSLWGDSSGNTIY
>TRBJ1-1|TRBV7-3|NA
ASSLARSPSNTEAF
>TRBJ2-7|TRBV30|TRBD2
AWSPIIAGGTEQY
>TRBJ1-4|TRBV7-7|TRBD1
ASSADRGGKLF
>TRBJ2-7|TRBV28|NA
ASRTGQFEQY
>TRBJ2-7|TRBV6-1|TRBD1
ASSGRGTGLSYEQY
>TRBJ2-7|TRBV30|NA
AWRGGGDEQY
>TRBJ1-1|TRBV3-1/TRBV3-2|NA
ASSHTSGWAEAF
>TRBJ1-2|TRBV9|NA
ASSVDPGADGYT
>TRBJ1-5|TRBV6-5|TRBD1
ASSRTGTSNQPQH
>TRBJ1-2|TRBV9|NA
ASSDQEFTGHYGYT
>TRBJ1-5|TRBV21-1|NA
ASSKGPLDRAQPQH
>TRBJ1-1|TRBV11-2|NA
ASSLAQTVWTEAF
>TRBJ2-7|TRBV7-8|NA
ASSLESNSYEQY
>TRBJ2-3|TRBV7-3|NA
ASSLGRGTQY
>TRBJ2-7|TRBV29-1|NA
SVVTGTRGEQY
>TRBJ1-6|TRBV18|NA
ASSQGGGNSPLH
>TRBJ2-7|TRBV7-9|NA
ASSDGAYHYEQY
>TRBJ2-5|TRBV7-9|NA
ASSLAWQVSLPFQETQY
>TRBJ2-4|TRBV5-4|NA
ASSPRGGKNIQY
>TRBJ1-1|TRBV13|NA
ASSGIGSEAF
>TRBJ1-2|TRBV5-6|NA
ASSLILAALNYGYT
>TRBJ2-7|TRBV7-9|NA
ASSLGGLTYEQY
>TRBJ1-4|TRBV30|NA
AWSPSYPQVAEKLF
>TRBJ2-2|TRBV12-3/TRBV12-4|NA
ASGGPGELF
>TRBJ1-3|TRBV5-4|TRBD1
ASSHQTGGPGNTIY
>TRBJ1-1|TRBV7-9|TRBD1
ASSLGTGVIGAEAF
>TRBJ1-5|TRBV2|NA
ASCRQATNQPQH
>TRBJ2-3|TRBV27|NA
ASSLTRGYSDTQY
>TRBJ1-5|TRBV28|NA
ASSLPVGFSNQPQH